What follows are 11 T cell receptor beta chains derived from one specimen sequenced in a study of cytomegalovirus exposure and HLA in healthy donors. Vbeta (60) and Jbeta (13) primers were used in the PCR. Only in-frame clones appear in the TCRdb table, and some are missing; sequencing was by immunoSEQ multiplex PCR. The data show 75,000 to 90,000 clones, with approximately 79% seen just once and about an eighth held by the top ten. The specimen sequenced was PBMCs. These receptors were taken from a human donor in good health.

The chain combines TRBV19 with TRBJ1-5; TRBD1 aligns across 11 bases. CDR3 size: 16 residues. V lost 4 bases and J lost 2; bases outside the gene matches: 4. Germline lookup yields CDR1 LNHDA and CDR2 SQIVND (reference sequence). CDR3 DNA: TGTGCCAGTAGTACGGGACAGGGGGGTGGCAATCAGCCCCAGCATTTT. Encoded protein: CASSTGQGGGNQPQHF.

The genes are TRBV14 and TRBJ2-7, with D tentatively TRBD1 (6 bases). V was pared by 2 bases and J by 5 bases, with 25 bases between. The CDR3 sequence is 18 residues long. Germline lookup yields CDR1 SGHDN and CDR2 FVKESK. DNA for the CDR3: TGTGCCAGCAGCCAAAGGGGCCGGGGTGTGGGGGCGTTCAACGAGCAGTACTTC. It is translated as CASSQRGRGVGAFNEQYF.

The genes are TRBV19 and TRBJ2-3; weak D call: TRBD2 (7 bases). From germline, CDR1 is LNHDA and CDR2 SQIVND (reference sequence). V was shortened by 10 bases and J by 1 base, with 18 bases between the two germline ends. This CDR3 comprises 15 residues. CDR3 region: CATLPGGAGTDTQYF. In DNA form, the CDR3 reads TGTGCCACCCTACCGGGGGGCGCAGGCACAGATACGCAGTATTTT.

The chain has TRBV20-1 and TRBJ1-2, with 8 bases aligning to TRBD1. The germline V gene has CDR1 DFQATT and CDR2 SNEGSKA (reference sequence). V dropped 6 bases and J dropped 6; count of bases not matched to a gene: 3. This CDR3 is built from 11 residues. Here the CDR3 reads CSARDRNGYTF. The CDR3 bases are TGCAGTGCCAGGGACAGGAATGGCTACACCTTC.

The V and J genes are TRBV6-1 and TRBJ1-1; no clear D gene. The CDR3 length is 11 residues. Trimming left V 6 bases short and J 7 bases short, with 9 bases between. The V gene's germline CDR1 is MNHNS and CDR2 SASEGT. CDR3 DNA: TGTGCCAGCAGCCCAGGCGTTGAAGCTTTCTTT. Its translation: CASSPGVEAFF.

The chain has TRBV10-1 and TRBJ2-1, with 8 bases that match TRBD2. Trimming removed 4 bases from V and 4 bases from J; junction bases left unmatched: 12. The CDR3 runs 17 residues. The germline V gene encodes CDR1 WNHNN and CDR2 SYGVQD (reference sequence). CDR3 bases: TGCGCCAGCAGTGGCTCTTCGATAGCGGGGCCTTACAATGAGCAGTTCTTC. Its translation: CASSGSSIAGPYNEQFF.

This clone has a single count. The gene calls are TRBV7-8 and TRBJ2-7; D possibly corresponds to TRBD2 (6 bases). CDR1 SGHVS and CDR2 FQNEAQ come from the germline V gene. The CDR3 has 15 amino acids. Trimming left V 2 bases short and J 0 bases short, with 11 bases between. DNA for the CDR3: TGTGCCAGCAGCTTAAAGGCGGGGAGCTCCTACGAGCAGTACTTC. Translating gives CASSLKAGSSYEQYF. Complete variable domain (other parts from reference TRBV7-8 and TRBJ2-7): GAGVSQSPRYKVAKRGQDVALRCDPISGHVSLFWYQQALGQGPEFLTYFQNEAQLDKSGLPSDRFFAERPEGSVSTLKIQRTQQEDSAVYLCASSLKAGSSYEQYFGPGTRLTVT.

This chain uses TRBV7-2 with TRBJ1-5; D uncertain. Between the trimmed V and J ends, which lost 5 bases and 6 bases, there was a span of 11 bases. This CDR3 comprises 13 residues. Germline assignment: CDR1 SGHTA and CDR2 FQGNSA. CDR3 in DNA: TGTGCCAGCAGCGAGATCCCGGGTCAGCCCCAGCATTTT. Protein: CASSEIPGQPQHF.

The rearrangement joins TRBV6-6 to TRBJ2-7; possibly TRBD1 for D (6 bases). Germline lookup yields CDR1 MNHNY and CDR2 SVGAGI (reference sequence). Trimming shortened V by 6 bases and J by 0 bases, and 9 bases separated the two germline ends. CDR3 length equals 13 residues. The CDR3, as DNA: TGTGCCAGCAGGAGGGACACCTCCTACGAGCAGTACTTC. Translation gives CASRRDTSYEQYF.

The gene calls are TRBV7-2 and TRBJ1-1; 7 bases fit TRBD1. The CDR3 contains 14 residues. Germline V gene data show CDR1 as SGHTA and CDR2 as FQGNSA. V was pared by 5 bases and J by 3 bases, with 6 bases of the junction left unmatched. Written as DNA, the CDR3 is TGTGCCAGCAGCCCGACAGGGCCGTACACTGAAGCTTTCTTT. It encodes CASSPTGPYTEAFF. The full variable domain, with the rest looked up from reference TRBV7-2 and TRBJ1-1, is GAGVSQSPSNKVTEKGKDVELRCDPISGHTALYWYRQSLGQGLEFLIYFQGNSAPDKSGLPSDRFSAERTGGSVSTLTIQRTQQEDSAVYLCASSPTGPYTEAFFGQGTRLTVV.

This CDR3 is CASRLQQEVTGELFF. DNA of the CDR3: TGTGCCAGCAGATTACAGCAAGAGGTCACCGGGGAGCTGTTTTTT. The V gene is TRBV11-2, the J gene TRBJ2-2; D gene uncertain. The V end was cut by 6 bases, the J end by 4 bases, with 15 bases between. Germline V gives CDR1 SGHAT, CDR2 FQNNGV. This CDR3 is 15 amino acids long.